Each of the 15 T cell receptor beta chains below was sequenced from the same sample in a study of blood T cell repertoires in COVID-19. Generated by immunoSEQ multiplex PCR, the TCRdb table keeps only in-frame clones and is missing some. This sample has some 85,000 clones, with under 80% found just once. The specimen was peripheral blood. These receptors all come from an elderly woman with active or convalescent COVID-19.

This sequence joins TRBV6-2 or TRBV6-3 and TRBJ2-7; TRBD2 matches 7 bases. CDR1 and CDR2 (germline): MNHEY, SVGEGT. The CDR3 is 13 residues long. Trimming removed 4 bases from V and 1 base from J; junction bases left unmatched: 1. The CDR3 region is CASSLAGSYEQYF. The DNA for the CDR3 is TGTGCCAGCAGTTTAGCGGGTTCCTACGAGCAGTACTTC.

This clone was seen a single time. CDR3 nucleotide sequence: TGTGCCAGCAGCTTATTTCTCCCAGGCGACACTGAAGCTTTCTTT. It codes for CASSLFLPGDTEAFF. The chain uses TRBV7-8 and TRBJ1-1; D gene ambiguous. The CDR3 consists of 15 residues. CDR1 and CDR2 from the germline V gene are SGHVS and FQNEAQ. V was trimmed by 2 bases and J by 3 bases, leaving 13 bases between them.

The V and J genes are TRBV6-1 and TRBJ2-1; 8 nucleotides match TRBD1. Germline V gene data show CDR1 as MNHNS and CDR2 as SASEGT. Trimming cost V 0 bases and J 5 bases; bases outside gene matches: 0. The CDR3 totals 14 residues. CDR3 residues: CASSEAGQDNEQFF. In nucleotides, the CDR3 is TGTGCCAGCAGTGAAGCGGGACAGGACAATGAGCAGTTCTTC.

The chain couples TRBV5-6 to TRBJ2-6, with D perhaps TRBD1 (6 bases). V lost 5 bases to trimming and J lost 3 bases, with 9 bases between them. This CDR3 region has 14 residues. The germline V gene encodes CDR1 SGHDT and CDR2 YYEEEE. The CDR3 spells CASRGTLGANVLTF. The DNA of the CDR3 is TGTGCCAGCAGGGGGACACTTGGGGCCAACGTCCTGACTTTC.

V and J are TRBV5-4 and TRBJ2-7, with a possible D match to TRBD1 (5 bases). Germline CDR1 and CDR2: SGHNT and YYREEE (reference sequence). Trimming stripped 3 bases from V and 2 bases from J, with 12 bases between. CDR3 length equals 14 residues. In nucleotides, the CDR3 is TGTGCCAGCAGCTCGGCCGCGACAGCCTACGAGCAGTACTTC. Encoded protein: CASSSAATAYEQYF.

This clone was found a few times. This chain uses TRBV19 with TRBJ2-3; the D is unclear. The CDR3 is 13 residues long. Trimming removed 2 bases at V and 1 base at J, with 4 bases between. Germline CDR1 reads LNHDA; CDR2 reads SQIVND (reference sequence). CDR3 in DNA: TGTGCCAGTAGTATACAGGGCACAGATACGCAGTATTTT. Its translation: CASSIQGTDTQYF.

This clone was observed a few times. The rearrangement links TRBV19 to TRBJ1-1; 7 bases map to TRBD1. Unmatched junction bases numbered 0, after V lost 1 base and J lost 1 base. The CDR3 extends over 14 amino acids. Germline CDR1 reads LNHDA; CDR2 reads SQIVND (reference sequence). This chain's CDR3 is CASSIGTGNTEAFF. CDR3 bases: TGTGCCAGTAGTATAGGGACAGGGAACACTGAAGCTTTCTTT.

This clone came up a few times. The chain uses TRBV6-6 and TRBJ2-3, with 8 bases matching TRBD2. Germline V lookup: CDR1 MNHNY, CDR2 SVGAGI (reference sequence). The CDR3 contains 15 residues. The junction had 4 bases not matched to a gene; V was cut back by 2 bases and J by 3 bases. The chain's CDR3 is CASSYERGTTDTQYF. CDR3 bases: TGTGCCAGCAGTTACGAGCGGGGGACAACAGATACGCAGTATTTT.

This clone has a single count. The CDR3 sequence: CASSRRRGIYNEQFF. CDR3 in DNA: TGTGCCAGTAGTCGGAGGCGGGGGATCTACAATGAGCAGTTCTTC. The V call is TRBV19, the J call TRBJ2-1, with TRBD2 identical over 7 bases. CDR1 LNHDA and CDR2 SQIVND come from the germline V gene (reference sequence). This CDR3 region has 15 residues. V shed 5 bases, J shed 3 bases, and the junction held 7 bases outside the gene matches.

This rearrangement joins TRBV3-1 (or the pseudogene TRBV3-2) to TRBJ2-3; D unresolved. The V end was cut by 0 bases, the J end by 3 bases, with 7 bases between. The CDR3 runs to 14 residues. Germline V CDR1 and CDR2: LGHDT, YNNKEL (reference sequence). The CDR3, as DNA: TGTGCCAGCAGCCAAGACCTGTTTACAGATACGCAGTATTTT. Its translation is CASSQDLFTDTQYF.

In this sample, this clone turned up a few times. This chain connects TRBV11-3 to TRBJ2-7; D not certain. From germline, CDR1 is SGHNT and CDR2 YENEEA. Trimming removed 0 bases from V and 3 bases from J, with 6 bases in between. The CDR3 totals 13 residues. The CDR3 DNA follows: TGTGCCAGCAGCTTAGACGTTAACTACGAGCAGTACTTC. It translates to CASSLDVNYEQYF.

The chain employs TRBV5-6 and TRBJ2-5, with TRBD1 matching over 9 bases. CDR1 is SGHDT, CDR2 YYEEEE, per germline. J was trimmed by 5 bases and V by 0 bases; bases with no gene match: 8. The CDR3 is 16 amino acids. CDR3 loop: CASSLEYTGGDETQYF. CDR3 nucleotides: TGTGCCAGCAGCTTGGAATACACAGGGGGCGACGAGACCCAGTACTTC.

The chain has TRBV5-1 and TRBJ1-1; no definite D call. The V gene lost 4 bases and the J gene lost 5 bases, with 15 bases spanning the gap. The CDR3 contains 14 residues. Germline-derived CDR1 and CDR2 are SGHRS and YFSETQ. The CDR3 loop reads CASSPERVRTEAFF. DNA of the CDR3: TGCGCCAGCAGCCCCGAGCGGGTCAGGACTGAAGCTTTCTTT.

This clone has a handful of counts. The chain couples TRBV7-8 to TRBJ1-2, with 7 bases fitting TRBD1. J lost 0 bases, V lost 4 bases, and 8 bases had no gene match. CDR1 and CDR2 (germline): SGHVS, FQNEAQ. This CDR3 is built from 16 residues. CDR3 DNA: TGTGCCAGCAGCTCATCCTGGGGGACAGCTAACTATGGCTACACCTTC. This translates into CASSSSWGTANYGYTF.

This rearrangement joins TRBV7-2 to TRBJ2-5; the match to TRBD2 covers 9 bases. Unmatched junction bases numbered 3, after V lost 0 bases and J lost 4 bases. In germline, CDR1 is SGHTA, CDR2 FQGNSA. CDR3 size: 15 residues. For the CDR3, the DNA is TGTGCCAGCAGCTTAGCTGCGGGGGGGCGAGAGACCCAGTACTTC. Amino acids: CASSLAAGGRETQYF.